This entry lists 10 T cell receptor beta chains sequenced from one sample in a study of tumor-infiltrating lymphocytes in primary liver carcinoma. A constant-region primer served to make TCR beta cDNA from around 540 ng total RNA. Investigators got TCR beta libraries out of three nested multiplex PCR rounds, done with slightly modified ARM-PCR. The first two PCR rounds, around 11 cycles each, used TRBV1-TRBV30 forward primers and a C-beta reverse primer. TCRdb fed the multiplex PCR reads into MiXCR, producing one record per CDR3 protein. The top ten hold approximately 19% of the sample, which has roughly 80,000 distinct CDR3 sequences, 65% to 80% seen once. Unsorted bulk tissue of about 20-32 mg yielded co-extracted RNA and DNA. The sequenced sample was liver tumor tissue from sampling region 1. Subset of the sample: tumor region T1, superior pole. These receptor sequences come from a man aged 35-49 years with primary liver carcinoma and hepatitis B virus infection.

The chain uses TRBV11-2 and TRBJ2-2; perhaps TRBD1 as D (6 bases). CDR1 and CDR2 from the germline V gene are SGHAT and FQNNGV. The germline V and J ends were trimmed by 7 bases and 2 bases, with 17 bases remaining between them. This CDR3 has 16 residues. The CDR3 coding sequence is TGTGCCAGCAACGCTCCGGGACAAGCAAACACCGGGGAGCTGTTTTTT. Translation: CASNAPGQANTGELFF.

To note about this clonotype: Since the CDR3 does not end with the conserved phenylalanine or tryptophan, this likely comes from a read error. The chain uses TRBV11-1 and TRBJ1-1, with a possible D match to TRBD1 (6 bases). V shed 9 bases and J shed 1 base, with 18 bases lying between them. CDR3 length equals 15 residues. Germline CDR1 SGHAT, CDR2 FQDESV (reference sequence). The CDR3 sequence: CASSLRTAANTEAFI. The CDR3 DNA reads TGTGCCAGTAGCCTTCGGACAGCAGCGAACACTGAAGCTTTCATT.

For this clonotype: The conserved phenylalanine or tryptophan is not found at the CDR3 terminus, so this likely reflects a read error. The rearrangement joins TRBV11-2 to TRBJ1-3, with D maybe TRBD1 (6 bases). With 7 bases removed from V and 0 bases from J, the gap between germline ends came to 16 bases. Germline CDR1 SGHAT, CDR2 FQNNGV. The CDR3 covers 16 residues. The CDR3 here is CASNQGQFSSGNTIYY. In nucleotides, the CDR3 is TGTGCCAGCAACCAAGGACAGTTCAGCTCTGGAAACACCATATATTAT.

This clonotype was observed at least ten times. The chain carries TRBV5-4 and TRBJ2-2; 8 nucleotides align to TRBD2. From germline, CDR1 is SGHNT and CDR2 YYREEE (reference sequence). This CDR3 has 16 residues. The junction had 9 bases not matched to a gene; V was cut back by 6 bases and J by 2 bases. CDR3 protein: CASTSELAVNTGELFF. Here the CDR3 DNA reads TGTGCCAGCACCTCGGAACTAGCGGTTAACACCGGGGAGCTGTTTTTT.

A remark on this clonotype: Since the CDR3 does not end with the conserved phenylalanine or tryptophan, this likely comes from a read error. The DNA is omitted, as the CDR3 cannot be located on it reliably, and the CDR3 follows TCRdb's listing. The chain is built from TRBV11-2 and TRBJ2-7; the table's D call TRBD1 went unverified against the DNA. Germline loops: CDR1 SGHAT, CDR2 FQNNGV. The length of the CDR3 is 11 amino acids, counting both ends. The chain's CDR3 is CASSLTGGQYY.

This chain links TRBV29-1 with TRBJ2-4; either TRBD1 or TRBD2 may fit D (7 bases each). Germline V gives CDR1 SQVTM, CDR2 ANQGSEA. This CDR3 is 14 amino acids long. Trimming shortened V by 7 bases and J by 6 bases, and 19 bases separated the two germline ends. CDR3 amino acids: CSAGGEGAGNIQYF. CDR3 coding DNA: TGCAGCGCGGGGGGAGAGGGGGCTGGAAACATTCAGTACTTC. The full variable domain, in which reference TRBV29-1 and TRBJ2-4 provide the parts outside the CDR3, is SAVISQKPSRDICQRGTSLTIQCQVDSQVTMMFWYRQQPGQSLTLIATANQGSEATYESGFVIDKFPISRPNLTFSTLTVSNMSPEDSSIYLCSAGGEGAGNIQYFGAGTRLSVL.

Concerning this clonotype: A clone one base away is much larger, so this may be a read error. The chain couples TRBV7-9 to TRBJ2-1; D unclear. CDR1 is SEHNR, CDR2 FQNEAQ, per germline (reference sequence). The ends were cut back, 8 bases at V and 16 bases at J, with 21 bases in the middle. The CDR3 covers 12 residues. CDR3 in amino acids: CASQQRSRVKFF. In nucleotides, the CDR3 is TGTGCCAGCCAACAACGGTCTAGGGTGAAATTCTTC.

To note about this clonotype: A much larger clonotype is one base distant, so this may be a read error. This chain joins TRBV7-9 and TRBJ2-1; D may be TRBD2 (6 bases). Germline CDR1 and CDR2: SEHNR and FQNEAQ (reference sequence). Trimming cost V 2 bases and J 3 bases, with 20 bases left between them. The CDR3 is 18 residues long. CDR3: CASSLTGISGRFYNEQFF. CDR3 nucleotides: TGTGCCAGCAGCTTAACCGGGATTAGCGGCAGATTCTACAATGAGCAGTTCTTC. Complete variable domain (other parts from reference TRBV7-9 and TRBJ2-1): DTGVSQNPRHKITKRGQNVTFRCDPISEHNRLYWYRQTLGQGPEFLTYFQNEAQLEKSRLLSDRFSAERPKGSFSTLEIQRTEQGDSAMYLCASSLTGISGRFYNEQFFGPGTRLTVL.

This clonotype was detected a few times. The chain recombines TRBV25-1 with TRBJ2-7; perhaps TRBD2 as D (5 bases). Germline CDR1 MGHDK, CDR2 SYGVNS. The CDR3 is made up of 13 amino acids. The V gene lost 6 bases and the J gene lost 3 bases, with 12 bases spanning the gap. This CDR3 reads CASRTSGGYEQYF. Here the CDR3 DNA reads TGTGCCAGCAGGACAAGCGGTGGCTACGAGCAGTACTTC.

About this clonotype itself: Relative to the germline gene, one junction end is altered; a read error may explain this. This rearrangement joins TRBV5-1 to TRBJ2-6; possible D gene TRBD1, 6 bases. The germline V gene encodes CDR1 SGHRS and CDR2 YFSETQ. The CDR3 spans 16 residues. The CDR3 is CASSSSGEPGANVLTF. CDR3 nucleotides: TGCGCCAGCAGCTCGTCAGGGGAGCCTGGGGCCAACGTCCTAACTTTC.